The 17 T cell receptor beta chains below were found in one sample sequenced in a study of radiotherapy plus CTLA-4 blockade in lung cancer. The method was immunoSEQ multiplex PCR; TCRdb's version includes in-frame clones alone and lacks a portion of them. The sample includes tens of thousands of clones, more than 60% of them seen just once. Sequencing used peripheral blood, obtained from a patient treated with radiotherapy plus ipilimumab. These receptors all come from a human donor with non-small cell lung cancer who had a partial response to radiotherapy plus ipilimumab.

CDR3 protein: CASSGEWNQPQHF. CDR3 nucleotides: TGTGCCAGCAGTGGAGAATGGAATCAGCCCCAGCATTTT. This chain links TRBV6-1 with TRBJ1-5, with no clear D. The V gene's germline CDR1 is MNHNS and CDR2 SASEGT. The V gene lost 4 bases and the J gene lost 4 bases, with 8 bases spanning the gap. The CDR3 has 13 residues.

The V gene is TRBV19, the J gene TRBJ1-2; 10 bases line up with TRBD1. CDR3 length: 17 residues. Germline V gene lookup returns CDR1 LNHDA and CDR2 SQIVND (reference sequence). Trimming removed 5 bases from V and 7 bases from J; junction bases left unmatched: 16. CDR3 loop: CASSPLMGGQGIGGYTF. The CDR3 region has the DNA TGTGCCAGTAGTCCTTTAATGGGGGGACAGGGGATCGGTGGCTACACCTTC.

The chain uses TRBV5-6 and TRBJ1-1; D not resolved. Looked up from germline, CDR1 is SGHDT and CDR2 is YYEEEE. The CDR3 runs 13 residues. Trimming cost V 3 bases and J 3 bases, with 9 bases left between them. CDR3 bases: TGTGCCAGCAGCTGGAGGACGGACACTGAAGCTTTCTTT. Its protein is CASSWRTDTEAFF.

V and J are TRBV5-1 and TRBJ2-1, with TRBD2 as a possible D gene (6 bases). Trimming shortened V by 0 bases and J by 0 bases, and 13 bases separated the two germline ends. Germline V lookup: CDR1 SGHRS, CDR2 YFSETQ. The CDR3 is 17 amino acids. The CDR3 bases are TGCGCCAGCAGCTTGGAGGTGGGAGGCCCCTCCTACAATGAGCAGTTCTTC. It is translated as CASSLEVGGPSYNEQFF.

The chain is built from TRBV5-1 and TRBJ1-4, with D possibly matching TRBD1 (5 bases). Germline V gene sequence: CDR1 SGHRS, CDR2 YFSETQ. Between the trimmed V and J ends, which lost 2 bases and 3 bases, there was a span of 14 bases. The CDR3 is 16 amino acids. The CDR3 DNA is TGCGCCAGCAGCTTCAGGGTTGGTGGAGCTAATGAAAAACTGTTTTTT. Translated: CASSFRVGGANEKLFF. Full variable domain (remainder filled in from reference TRBV5-1 and TRBJ1-4): KAGVTQTPRYLIKTRGQQVTLSCSPISGHRSVSWYQQTPGQGLQFLFEYFSETQRNKGNFPGRFSGRQFSNSRSEMNVSTLELGDSALYLCASSFRVGGANEKLFFGSGTQLSVL.

This chain's CDR3 is CASISGTGKQYF. The CDR3 DNA is TGTGCCAGTATCTCCGGGACAGGGAAGCAGTATTTT. The chain links TRBV19 to TRBJ2-3, with 9 bases aligning to TRBD1. The CDR3 has 12 amino acids. Germline CDR1 and CDR2: LNHDA and SQIVND (reference sequence). V shed 7 bases and J 11 bases; nucleotides not matched to a gene: 7. The whole variable domain, filled in from reference TRBV19 and TRBJ2-3, reads DGGITQSPKYLFRKEGQNVTLSCEQNLNHDAMYWYRQDPGQGLRLIYYSQIVNDFQKGDIAEGYSVSREKKESFPLTVTSAQKNPTAFYLCASISGTGKQYFGPGTRLTVL.

The CDR3 nucleotides are TGTGCCAGCAGCGTAGGAAGCCCGATTGGGCATTCACCCCTCCACTTT. This encodes CASSVGSPIGHSPLHF. The genes are TRBV9 and TRBJ1-6; D call uncertain. The V and J ends lost 0 bases and 8 bases respectively, with 15 bases between them. This CDR3 spans 16 amino acids. Germline values: CDR1 SGDLS, CDR2 YYNGEE.

A few counts support this clone. J is TRBJ1-2 and V is TRBV7-8, with 7 bases identical to TRBD1. The CDR3 is made up of 15 amino acids. Germline V gene sequence: CDR1 SGHVS, CDR2 FQNEAQ. V shed 1 base, J shed 3 bases, and the junction held 5 bases outside the gene matches. The CDR3 nucleotides read TGTGCCAGCAGCTTAGGGAGGGGGCGAGACTATGGCTACACCTTC. Residues: CASSLGRGRDYGYTF.

The rearrangement links TRBV2 to TRBJ2-5; 8 bases fit TRBD2. The J call may be wrong; the DNA end is better matched by TRBJ2-7. The CDR3 covers 15 residues. Germline V gives CDR1 SNHLY, CDR2 FYNNEI. CDR3 region: CASKGAGVDFYEQYF. CDR3 DNA sequence: TGTGCCAGCAAGGGAGCGGGAGTAGACTTCTACGAGCAGTACTTC.

The chain combines TRBV30 with TRBJ2-5; perhaps TRBD2 as D (6 bases). Germline loops: CDR1 GTSNPN, CDR2 SVGIG (reference sequence). The length of the CDR3 is 14 residues. Deletions cut 2 bases from V and 3 bases from J, with 13 bases between. The CDR3 reads CAWSKGLKKETQYF. Here the CDR3 DNA reads TGTGCCTGGAGTAAGGGACTCAAAAAAGAGACCCAGTACTTC.

In this sample, this clone turned up many times. The genes are TRBV18 and TRBJ2-1, with a possible D match to TRBD2 (5 bases). The CDR3 is 12 amino acids. Trimming stripped 8 bases from V and 7 bases from J, with 12 bases between. Per the germline V gene, CDR1 is KGHSH and CDR2 is LQKENI. CDR3 nucleotide sequence: TGTGCCAGCCGAAAGGACTCAAATGAGCAGTTCTTC. Translated, it gives CASRKDSNEQFF.

This chain joins TRBV29-1 and TRBJ2-3, with TRBD2 identical over 9 bases. Germline V gives CDR1 SQVTM, CDR2 ANQGSEA. V shed 5 bases and J 4 bases; nucleotides not matched to a gene: 7. This CDR3 is built from 14 residues. The CDR3 region is CSVTAAGGADTQYF. The CDR3 DNA follows: TGCAGCGTTACTGCAGCGGGAGGTGCAGATACGCAGTATTTT.

The chain couples TRBV19 to TRBJ2-7; 9 bases align to TRBD1. The CDR3 is 14 residues long. Germline-derived CDR1 and CDR2 are LNHDA and SQIVND (reference sequence). V was clipped by 4 bases and J by 2 bases; unmatched bases: 3. CDR3 region: CASSRDRATYEQYF. The CDR3 region has the DNA TGTGCCAGTAGTAGGGACAGGGCTACCTACGAGCAGTACTTC.

This clone was observed a few times. The V call is TRBV12-5, the J call TRBJ2-7; 10 bases line up with TRBD1. The CDR3 runs to 14 residues. J lost 4 bases, V lost 4 bases, and 4 bases had no gene match. The germline V gene has CDR1 LGHNT and CDR2 FRNRAP. CDR3 in DNA: TGTGCTAGTGGTTCGGGACAGGGGTTTTACGAGCAGTACTTC. Translated, it gives CASGSGQGFYEQYF. Supplemented by reference TRBV12-5 and TRBJ2-7, the full variable domain reads DARVTQTPRHKVTEMGQEVTMRCQPILGHNTVFWYRQTMMQGLELLAYFRNRAPLDDSGMPKDRFSAEMPDATLATLKIQPSEPRDSAVYFCASGSGQGFYEQYFGPGTRLTVT.

The rearrangement links TRBV13 to TRBJ2-6; D ambiguous. The CDR3 is 15 residues long. The V gene's germline CDR1 is PRHDT and CDR2 FYEKMQ (reference sequence). With 1 base removed from V and 2 bases from J, the gap between germline ends came to 6 bases. For the CDR3, the DNA is TGTGCCAGCAGCTTAGTCAGGACTGGGGCCAACGTCCTGACTTTC. Translating it yields CASSLVRTGANVLTF.

The V call is TRBV19, the J call TRBJ1-6, with TRBD1 matching 8 bases. Germline loops: CDR1 LNHDA, CDR2 SQIVND (reference sequence). V shed 4 bases, J shed 4 bases, and the junction held 6 bases outside the gene matches. The CDR3 sequence is 16 residues long. Here the CDR3 DNA reads TGTGCCAGTAGTACCACCACAGGGGGGTATAATTCACCCCTCCACTTT. Its protein is CASSTTTGGYNSPLHF.

There are a few counts of this clone. The CDR3 protein is CASSSPPGQGNEKLFF. CDR3 DNA sequence: TGTGCCAGCAGCTCTCCACCGGGACAGGGGAATGAAAAACTGTTTTTT. The chain joins TRBV7-9 to TRBJ1-4, with TRBD1 matching 10 bases. Germline V gene lookup returns CDR1 SEHNR and CDR2 FQNEAQ (reference sequence). The CDR3 has 16 residues. The J segment lost 5 bases and the V segment lost 4 bases, leaving 7 bases of the junction unmatched.